Detailed here is one T cell receptor beta chain. In germline, CDR1 is GTSNPN, CDR2 SVGIG (reference sequence). Trimming pared 0 bases from V and 8 bases from J, leaving 16 bases between. This CDR3 region has 15 residues. One entry per CDR3 protein results from TCRdb running MiXCR on the 5' RACE reads. The sample holds more than 80,000 distinct CDR3 sequences, 4.5% to 6% seen once. The data were taken from a study of T cells after yellow fever vaccination. This chain connects TRBV30 to TRBJ1-4; a weak D match, TRBD1 (6 bases). The sample consisted of CD8+ T cells sorted from PBMCs, taken 10 days after the yellow fever booster vaccination. This sequence was found in a man aged 18 to 30 who received the YFV17D yellow fever vaccine. The CDR3 DNA sequence: TGTGCCTGGAGTGTGCAGGGGAGCTGGGCGGAAAAACTGTTTTTT. Amino acids: CAWSVQGSWAEKLFF.